Presented here are 32 T cell receptor beta chains from one specimen sequenced in a study of OX40 agonist ivuxolimab in advanced cancers. Libraries were built with the immunoSEQ multiplex PCR assay. The source is immuneACCESS, and TCRdb retained only in-frame sequences with V and J called. Part of the clones is not carried over; for the studies checked, unresolved V genes explain less than half of this, and the remainder is unexplained. In all, the sample holds just under 65,000 clones, and about 90% of those were seen once. The ten largest account for about 4.8% of the sample. The specimen was CD4+ or CD8+ T cells sorted from blood, collected in a trial of the OX40 agonist ivuxolimab. The origin of the receptors is an adult with an advanced solid tumor such as melanoma, head and neck, liver or kidney cancer.

This sequence joins TRBV30 and TRBJ2-1; D call uncertain. Germline V gene lookup returns CDR1 GTSNPN and CDR2 SVGIG (reference sequence). V was cut by 0 bases and J by 4 bases, with 10 bases left in between. The CDR3 length is 14 residues. The CDR3 DNA reads as TGTGCCTGGAGTGTAGGTAGCTCGTACAATGAGCAGTTCTTC. Protein: CAWSVGSSYNEQFF.

This chain joins TRBV5-1 and TRBJ1-2; no firm D call. The CDR3 has 11 amino acids. CDR1 and CDR2 from the germline V gene are SGHRS and YFSETQ. Trimming shortened V by 4 bases and J by 8 bases, and 9 bases separated the two germline ends. The CDR3 DNA is TGCGCCAGCAGCGCCCAGGACGGCTACACCTTC. Its protein is CASSAQDGYTF.

This clone was counted once. The chain carries TRBV7-2 and TRBJ2-7, with TRBD2 identical over 8 bases. Germline trimming cut 5 bases from V and 2 bases from J; bases unmatched to any gene: 2. The CDR3 has 13 amino acids. CDR1 and CDR2 from the germline V gene are SGHTA and FQGNSA. The CDR3 region has the DNA TGTGCCAGCAGCCGTAGCGGGACCTACGAGCAGTACTTC. As protein: CASSRSGTYEQYF.

The chain links TRBV10-3 to TRBJ1-3; D is unclear. The CDR3 spans 14 residues. Germline loops: CDR1 ENHRY, CDR2 SYGVKD. V was pared by 2 bases and J by 2 bases, with 7 bases between. CDR3 amino acids: CAISEATTGNTIYF. The CDR3 DNA reads TGTGCCATCAGTGAGGCAACAACTGGAAACACCATATATTTT.

The rearrangement links TRBV12-5 to TRBJ2-3; no reliable D call. V was clipped by 2 bases and J by 0 bases, with 6 bases between them. Germline loops: CDR1 LGHNT, CDR2 FRNRAP. This CDR3 has 14 residues. Here the CDR3 reads CASGLSTSTDTQYF. The DNA of the CDR3 is TGTGCTAGTGGTTTGAGTACCAGCACAGATACGCAGTATTTT.

This chain connects TRBV4-2 to TRBJ2-3; TRBD2 matches at 7 bases. J lost 4 bases, V lost 4 bases, and 8 bases had no gene match. The CDR3 runs 15 residues. Germline V gene data show CDR1 as LGHNA and CDR2 as YNFKEQ. The CDR3 DNA sequence: TGTGCCAGCAGCCGGCTGGCGGGAGAGGCAGATACGCAGTATTTT. This sequence encodes CASSRLAGEADTQYF.

The genes are TRBV9 and TRBJ2-1; 8 nucleotides line up with TRBD2. Germline CDR1 and CDR2: SGDLS and YYNGEE. This CDR3 is 16 amino acids long. V was clipped by 0 bases and J by 3 bases; unmatched bases: 5. This chain's CDR3 is CASSVATGGIYNEQFF. Written as DNA, the CDR3 is TGTGCCAGCAGCGTAGCGACGGGAGGGATCTACAATGAGCAGTTCTTC.

The chain is built from TRBV6-5 and TRBJ2-2; 8 nucleotides line up with TRBD2. The CDR3 length is 14 residues. Trimming at V came to 4 bases and at J to 5 bases, leaving 3 bases not matched to a gene. The germline CDR1 and CDR2 sequences are MNHEY and SVGAGI. The DNA of the CDR3 is TGTGCCAGCAGTTCGGGACTAGTTACCGGGGAGCTGTTTTTT. It encodes CASSSGLVTGELFF.

The V call is TRBV7-2, the J call TRBJ2-3; 7 bases line up with TRBD2. The V segment lost 6 bases and the J segment 1 base; nucleotides outside the gene matches: 7. Germline V gene sequence: CDR1 SGHTA, CDR2 FQGNSA. The CDR3 is 15 residues long. Here the CDR3 reads CASSGGSFRTDTQYF. CDR3 in DNA: TGTGCCAGCAGTGGCGGGAGCTTTCGCACAGATACGCAGTATTTT.

The rearrangement links TRBV9 to TRBJ2-1, with unresolved D. The CDR3 sequence is 17 residues long. The germline CDR1 and CDR2 sequences are SGDLS and YYNGEE. V was clipped by 7 bases and J by 4 bases, with 24 bases between them. For the CDR3, the DNA is TGTGCCAGCCCCGTCGGGTCGACGGATCTGATATACAATGAGCAGTTCTTC. Its translation: CASPVGSTDLIYNEQFF.

About this clone itself: This same CDR3 is encoded by further DNA sequences in the sample. V is TRBV21-1 and J is TRBJ2-7; the listed D gene, TRBD2, was not tested against the DNA. TRBV21-1 is reported as a pseudogene. This CDR3 is 15 amino acids long. This CDR3 is CASSKFEWSSYEQYF. The DNA for the CDR3 is TGTGCCAGCAGCAAATTCGAGTGGAGCTCCTACGAGCAGTACTTC.

The chain employs TRBV19 and TRBJ2-3, with 9 bases fitting TRBD2. Germline values: CDR1 LNHDA, CDR2 SQIVND (reference sequence). CDR3 length equals 22 residues. V lost 2 bases to trimming and J lost 0 bases; unmatched junction nucleotides: 21. The CDR3 sequence: CASSILRRWREGLQESTDTQYF. The CDR3 nucleotides are TGTGCCAGTAGTATACTCCGTAGATGGCGGGAGGGCCTACAAGAGAGCACAGATACGCAGTATTTT.

The V and J genes are TRBV7-9 and TRBJ2-2, with D possibly being TRBD2 (6 bases). CDR1 is SEHNR and CDR2 is FQNEAQ in the germline V gene (reference sequence). The CDR3 consists of 16 residues. V was cut by 6 bases and J by 3 bases, with 17 bases left in between. The DNA of the CDR3 is TGTGCCAGCAGACTCGGGAGTAATTTTGACACCGGGGAGCTGTTTTTT. Amino acids: CASRLGSNFDTGELFF.

The J gene is TRBJ2-7, the V gene TRBV19; D gene uncertain. This CDR3 contains 15 residues. Germline V gives CDR1 LNHDA, CDR2 SQIVND (reference sequence). V lost 2 bases and J lost 2, with 13 bases in between. CDR3 in DNA: TGTGCCAGTAGTATAATTTCACCTGGGACCTACGAGCAGTACTTC. The encoded protein is CASSIISPGTYEQYF.

This chain connects TRBV19 to TRBJ2-1; D is unclear. This CDR3 has 13 residues. Germline loops: CDR1 LNHDA, CDR2 SQIVND (reference sequence). V was cut by 0 bases and J by 13 bases, with 13 bases left in between. The CDR3 spells CASSIDRQAAQFF. CDR3 sequence (DNA): TGTGCCAGTAGTATAGATCGGCAGGCTGCTCAGTTCTTC.

The chain is built from TRBV10-3 and TRBJ2-7; 7 nucleotides align to TRBD2. The germline gives CDR1 ENHRY, CDR2 SYGVKD. The V segment lost 8 bases and the J segment 2 bases; nucleotides outside the gene matches: 12. The CDR3 consists of 15 residues. CDR3 residues: CAIQILTSSAYEQYF. In DNA form, the CDR3 reads TGTGCCATCCAAATATTGACTAGCTCTGCCTACGAGCAGTACTTC.

This clone was picked up a small number of times. The V gene is TRBV5-1, the J gene TRBJ1-1, with a tentative D call TRBD1 (6 bases). V was trimmed by 3 bases and J by 4 bases, leaving 13 bases between them. This CDR3 spans 14 amino acids. Looked up from germline, CDR1 is SGHRS and CDR2 is YFSETQ. CDR3 sequence (DNA): TGCGCCAGCAGCTCACAGGGTGGGAGCACTGAAGCTTTCTTT. This codes for CASSSQGGSTEAFF.

The V and J genes are TRBV2 and TRBJ2-3; 9 bases align to TRBD2. J lost 5 bases, V lost 6 bases, and 12 bases had no gene match. Germline CDR1 SNHLY, CDR2 FYNNEI. CDR3 length: 16 amino acids. The DNA for the CDR3 is TGTGCCAGCAGGGCGAGGGCGGGAGGGCCACAAGATACGCAGTATTTT. Translating gives CASRARAGGPQDTQYF.

The rearrangement joins TRBV29-1 to TRBJ2-5; D is unresolved. Germline loops: CDR1 SQVTM, CDR2 ANQGSEA. V was shortened by 4 bases and J by 1 base, with 13 bases between the two germline ends. This CDR3 is built from 14 residues. CDR3 residues: CSVVAPNLQETQYF. The CDR3 coding sequence is TGCAGCGTTGTCGCGCCAAACCTCCAAGAGACCCAGTACTTC.

This clone showed up just once. The CDR3 nucleotides read TGTGCCAGTAGTATAATAGGGGAGACCCAGTACTTC. The encoded protein is CASSIIGETQYF. The chain has TRBV19 and TRBJ2-5, with D unresolved. The CDR3 is 12 amino acids. V was pared by 2 bases and J by 5 bases, with 6 bases between. Germline values: CDR1 LNHDA, CDR2 SQIVND (reference sequence). Complete variable domain (other parts from reference TRBV19 and TRBJ2-5): DGGITQSPKYLFRKEGQNVTLSCEQNLNHDAMYWYRQDPGQGLRLIYYSQIVNDFQKGDIAEGYSVSREKKESFPLTVTSAQKNPTAFYLCASSIIGETQYFGPGTRLLVL.

The chain recombines TRBV7-3 with TRBJ2-3, with D tentatively TRBD2 (5 bases). Germline lookup yields CDR1 SGHTA and CDR2 FQGTGA. V lost 0 bases and J lost 4, with 14 bases in between. This CDR3 spans 16 amino acids. The CDR3 DNA reads TGTGCCAGCAGCTTAACCTCGGGTATGAGGGCAGATACGCAGTATTTT. Encoded protein: CASSLTSGMRADTQYF.

The chain has TRBV7-9 and TRBJ2-7, with TRBD1 matching over 7 bases. CDR3 size: 15 residues. With 1 base clipped from V and 4 bases from J, the junction kept 7 bases outside the gene matches. Germline V CDR1 and CDR2: SEHNR, FQNEAQ (reference sequence). Here the CDR3 reads CASSLGGTDLYEQYF. Written as DNA, the CDR3 is TGTGCCAGCAGCTTAGGAGGGACAGACTTATACGAGCAGTACTTC.

The table lists this clone with a count of one. The chain uses TRBV19 and TRBJ1-1, with TRBD1 identical over 7 bases. The CDR3 is 15 amino acids. Per germline, CDR1 LNHDA and CDR2 SQIVND (reference sequence). Trimming cost V 5 bases and J 4 bases; bases outside gene matches: 10. The CDR3 DNA sequence: TGTGCCAGTAGTCCCCGGGACAGTGCTCTCACTGAAGCTTTCTTT. This sequence encodes CASSPRDSALTEAFF.

This chain connects TRBV10-1 to TRBJ1-1; no clear D gene. Germline assignment: CDR1 WNHNN and CDR2 SYGVQD (reference sequence). The V gene lost 10 bases and the J gene lost 2 bases, with 14 bases spanning the gap. The CDR3 length is 13 residues. DNA of the CDR3: TGCGCCACCAGGCCCGCGATCAACACTGAAGCTTTCTTT. This translates into CATRPAINTEAFF.

The gene calls are TRBV7-3 and TRBJ1-1; D not resolved. Trimming stripped 6 bases from V and 5 bases from J, with 13 bases between. CDR1 is SGHTA and CDR2 is FQGTGA in the germline V gene. The CDR3 is 13 residues long. CDR3 sequence (DNA): TGTGCCAGCAGGATTAATTGGGGTACTGAAGCTTTCTTT. Its translation is CASRINWGTEAFF.

The chain combines TRBV28 with TRBJ2-5, with D maybe TRBD2 (5 bases). Trimming removed 6 bases from V and 4 bases from J, with 12 bases in between. The CDR3 totals 13 residues. Germline V lookup: CDR1 MDHEN, CDR2 SYDVKM. As DNA, the CDR3 is TGTGCCAGCAGCAAAGGAGGTGTAGAGACCCAGTACTTC. Translation: CASSKGGVETQYF.

The gene calls are TRBV11-2 and TRBJ2-2, with D hard to call. CDR1 is SGHAT, CDR2 FQNNGV, per germline. Between the trimmed V and J ends, which lost 5 bases and 4 bases, there was a span of 5 bases. This CDR3 contains 12 residues. The CDR3 reads CASSPITGELFF. CDR3 bases: TGTGCCAGCAGCCCTATCACCGGGGAGCTGTTTTTT. The whole variable domain, filled in from reference TRBV11-2 and TRBJ2-2, reads EAGVAQSPRYKIIEKRQSVAFWCNPISGHATLYWYQQILGQGPKLLIQFQNNGVVDDSQLPKDRFSAERLKGVDSTLKIQPAKLEDSAVYLCASSPITGELFFGEGSRLTVL.

V and J are TRBV19 and TRBJ1-4; D is unclear. This CDR3 region has 14 residues. Per the germline V gene, CDR1 is LNHDA and CDR2 is SQIVND (reference sequence). V was clipped by 8 bases and J by 5 bases, with 15 bases between them. For the CDR3, the DNA is TGTGCCAGTGGCTATAGGGAGAGGAATGAAAAACTGTTTTTT. This encodes CASGYRERNEKLFF.

The chain employs TRBV19 and TRBJ2-7; maybe TRBD2 (6 bases). CDR1 and CDR2 (germline): LNHDA, SQIVND (reference sequence). Trimming pared 3 bases from V and 7 bases from J, leaving 22 bases between. CDR3 length equals 16 residues. The CDR3 here is CASSILPQTGVIEQYF. The CDR3 DNA follows: TGTGCCAGTAGTATCCTCCCCCAGACGGGAGTAATTGAGCAGTACTTC. The whole variable domain, filled in from reference TRBV19 and TRBJ2-7, reads DGGITQSPKYLFRKEGQNVTLSCEQNLNHDAMYWYRQDPGQGLRLIYYSQIVNDFQKGDIAEGYSVSREKKESFPLTVTSAQKNPTAFYLCASSILPQTGVIEQYFGPGTRLTVT.

The chain has TRBV7-2 and TRBJ2-1; unclear D gene. The CDR3 extends over 12 amino acids. Germline lookup yields CDR1 SGHTA and CDR2 FQGNSA. Trimming removed 3 bases from V and 10 bases from J, with 10 bases in between. CDR3 protein: CASSFLRSEQFF. For the CDR3, the DNA is TGTGCCAGCAGCTTCCTCCGCTCCGAGCAGTTCTTC.

The chain combines TRBV25-1 with TRBJ1-4; weak D call: TRBD1 (6 bases). The CDR3 is 13 amino acids. Per the germline V gene, CDR1 is MGHDK and CDR2 is SYGVNS. The germline V and J ends were trimmed by 5 bases and 4 bases, with 8 bases remaining between them. CDR3 loop: CASSRRGNEKLFF. CDR3 bases: TGTGCCAGCAGTCGCAGGGGTAATGAAAAACTGTTTTTT.

This rearrangement joins TRBV5-6 to TRBJ1-2, with D perhaps TRBD1 (5 bases). CDR3 length: 14 residues. V lost 0 bases, J lost 8 bases, and 14 bases lay in between. Germline-derived CDR1 and CDR2 are SGHDT and YYEEEE. CDR3 bases: TGTGCCAGCAGCTTGGGAGTCTCAGGGCAGGGCTACACCTTC. Encoded protein: CASSLGVSGQGYTF.